Below, 30 T cell receptor beta chains from the same sample are listed, as sequenced in a study of blood T cell repertoires in COVID-19. Clones were read by immunoSEQ multiplex PCR, and TCRdb kept only the in-frame ones, dropping some. The sample consists of hundreds of thousands of clones, more than 70% of them appearing once. Input material: peripheral blood. These receptors were collected from a woman in her 40s who had recovered from COVID-19.

This clone was counted a few times. The chain recombines TRBV24-1 with TRBJ2-3, with TRBD2 identical over 13 bases. The J segment lost 2 bases and the V segment lost 4 bases, leaving 5 bases of the junction unmatched. This CDR3 spans 17 amino acids. Germline CDR1 KGHDR, CDR2 SFDVKD. CDR3 region: CATSEPGLAGNTDTQYF. For the CDR3, the DNA is TGTGCCACCAGTGAACCGGGACTAGCGGGGAACACAGATACGCAGTATTTT.

V is TRBV12-5 and J is TRBJ2-5; TRBD1 is a possible D gene (7 bases). The CDR3 is 17 amino acids. Germline CDR1 LGHNT, CDR2 FRNRAP. V shed 6 bases and J shed 1 base, with 21 bases lying between them. The CDR3 region is CASGNMEGAGTQETQYF. The CDR3 coding sequence is TGTGCTAGTGGAAACATGGAGGGGGCAGGGACCCAAGAGACCCAGTACTTC.

The V call is TRBV6-6, the J call TRBJ2-7; no reliable D call. The CDR3 contains 13 residues. The germline gives CDR1 MNHNY, CDR2 SVGAGI (reference sequence). V was shortened by 2 bases and J by 1 base, with 6 bases between the two germline ends. CDR3 in DNA: TGTGCCAGCAGTTACCCCCCATCCTACGAGCAGTACTTC. It is translated as CASSYPPSYEQYF.

This chain joins TRBV24-1 and TRBJ2-3; tentative D call: TRBD1 (6 bases). Germline-derived CDR1 and CDR2 are KGHDR and SFDVKD. This CDR3 has 14 amino acids. Trimming pared 4 bases from V and 4 bases from J, leaving 11 bases between. Written as DNA, the CDR3 is TGTGCCACCAGTGACCCACAGGGACCAGATACGCAGTATTTT. Its protein is CATSDPQGPDTQYF.

The chain combines TRBV18 with TRBJ2-7, with TRBD1 matching 7 bases. Germline CDR1 and CDR2: KGHSH and LQKENI. V lost 4 bases and J lost 1; bases outside the gene matches: 10. This CDR3 is 16 amino acids long. Here the CDR3 DNA reads TGTGCCAGCTCACAAACTGCCGGGACAGAGTCCTACGAGCAGTACTTC. Its translation is CASSQTAGTESYEQYF. Using reference TRBV18 and TRBJ2-7 for the parts outside the CDR3, the full variable domain is NAGVMQNPRHLVRRRGQEARLRCSPMKGHSHVYWYRQLPEEGLKFMVYLQKENIIDESGMPKERFSAEFPKEGPSILRIQQVVRGDSAAYFCASSQTAGTESYEQYFGPGTRLTVT.

The chain is built from TRBV4-1 and TRBJ1-4; D is perhaps TRBD1 (5 bases). The CDR3 extends over 14 amino acids. V lost 4 bases, J lost 4 bases, and 10 bases lay in between. Germline V lookup: CDR1 MGHRA, CDR2 YSYEKL. The CDR3 loop is CASSRGSGNEKLFF. CDR3 nucleotides: TGCGCCAGCAGCCGGGGCTCTGGTAATGAAAAACTGTTTTTT.

The chain joins TRBV19 to TRBJ1-6; weak D call: TRBD1 (5 bases). The length of the CDR3 is 15 residues. CDR1 is LNHDA, CDR2 SQIVND, per germline (reference sequence). Deletions cut 0 bases from V and 9 bases from J, with 12 bases between. CDR3 loop: CASSIEGGFSSPLHF. The CDR3 region has the DNA TGTGCCAGTAGTATAGAGGGGGGATTCTCTTCACCCCTCCACTTT.

The chain carries TRBV7-8 and TRBJ1-6, with no clear D. This CDR3 spans 13 amino acids. The ends were cut back, 3 bases at V and 5 bases at J, with 5 bases in the middle. CDR1 is SGHVS, CDR2 FQNEAQ, per germline. This CDR3 is CASSFGDNSPLHF. The CDR3 DNA reads TGTGCCAGCAGCTTCGGAGATAATTCACCCCTCCACTTT.

The chain carries TRBV6-5 and TRBJ2-7; 9 positions agree with TRBD1. The junction had 7 bases not matched to a gene; V was cut back by 7 bases and J by 0 bases. CDR1 and CDR2 from the germline V gene are MNHEY and SVGAGI. This CDR3 has 15 amino acids. The CDR3, as DNA: TGTGCCAGCATTTTTGGGACAGGGAACTCCTACGAGCAGTACTTC. This codes for CASIFGTGNSYEQYF.

The V gene is TRBV7-3, the J gene TRBJ1-1; TRBD1 might be the D (5 bases). V dropped 3 bases and J dropped 2 bases, with 7 bases sitting between them. The CDR3 contains 13 residues. From germline, CDR1 is SGHTA and CDR2 FQGTGA. The CDR3: CASSLTANTEAFF. CDR3 DNA: TGTGCCAGCAGCTTGACAGCCAACACTGAAGCTTTCTTT.

The gene calls are TRBV6-5 and TRBJ1-6, with 7 nucleotides matching TRBD1. Germline V gives CDR1 MNHEY, CDR2 SVGAGI. There are 16 residues in the CDR3. V shed 1 base, J shed 4 bases, and the junction held 4 bases outside the gene matches. CDR3 in DNA: TGTGCCAGCAGTTACTGGAGGGGGCAATATAATTCACCCCTCCACTTT. Amino acids: CASSYWRGQYNSPLHF.

This chain uses TRBV19 with TRBJ2-3; a weak D match, TRBD1 (6 bases). Looked up from germline, CDR1 is LNHDA and CDR2 is SQIVND (reference sequence). The V end lost 1 base, the J end lost 4 bases, and 12 bases lay between the germline ends. The CDR3 runs 15 residues. The CDR3 reads CASSIVGAGSDTQYF. In nucleotides, the CDR3 is TGTGCCAGTAGTATAGTGGGGGCAGGGTCAGATACGCAGTATTTT.

This clone was counted once. The chain carries TRBV5-1 and TRBJ2-5; perhaps TRBD1 as D (5 bases). Germline V gene sequence: CDR1 SGHRS, CDR2 YFSETQ. V shed 4 bases and J shed 7 bases, with 8 bases lying between them. The CDR3 runs to 11 residues. The CDR3 DNA is TGCGCCAGCAGCACCCAGGGGACCCAGTACTTC. Translating gives CASSTQGTQYF.

The V call is TRBV9, the J call TRBJ2-2, with 7 bases aligning to TRBD2. V was pared by 1 base and J by 1 base, with 10 bases of the junction left unmatched. CDR1 is SGDLS, CDR2 YYNGEE, per germline. CDR3 length: 18 amino acids. CDR3 in amino acids: CASSVFRRDYKNTGELFF. Written as DNA, the CDR3 is TGTGCCAGCAGCGTATTTAGACGGGACTACAAGAACACCGGGGAGCTGTTTTTT.

V gene TRBV19 combines with J gene TRBJ2-1; possibly TRBD1 for D (6 bases). V was clipped by 9 bases and J by 9 bases, with 24 bases between them. CDR1 and CDR2 (germline): LNHDA, SQIVND (reference sequence). This CDR3 has 15 residues. Here the CDR3 DNA reads TGTGCCAGCGCACCCCAGGGGACCCCTGGGCGTGAGCAGTTCTTC. It specifies CASAPQGTPGREQFF.

The CDR3 is CATSDPRQAAGELFF. CDR3 sequence (DNA): TGTGCCACCAGTGACCCTAGACAGGCGGCCGGGGAGCTGTTTTTT. This chain joins TRBV24-1 and TRBJ2-2; a possible D gene is TRBD1 (6 bases). The CDR3 totals 15 residues. Germline CDR1 KGHDR, CDR2 SFDVKD. V gave up 4 bases and J gave up 6 bases, with 14 bases separating them.

The rearrangement joins TRBV5-5 to TRBJ1-5; perhaps TRBD1 as D (5 bases). The CDR3 totals 15 residues. V was cut by 5 bases and J by 1 base, with 13 bases left in between. Per the germline V gene, CDR1 is SGHKS and CDR2 is YYEKEE (reference sequence). The CDR3 DNA is TGTGCCAGCAGTCCCAGGGCAGGCAGCAATCAGCCCCAGCATTTT. Its translation is CASSPRAGSNQPQHF. The complete variable domain, with remaining parts taken from reference TRBV5-5 and TRBJ1-5, reads DAGVTQSPTHLIKTRGQQVTLRCSPISGHKSVSWYQQVLGQGPQFIFQYYEKEERGRGNFPDRFSARQFPNYSSELNVNALLLGDSALYLCASSPRAGSNQPQHFGDGTRLSIL.

This rearrangement joins TRBV7-2 to TRBJ2-1; 7 nucleotides match TRBD2. V was pared by 1 base and J by 9 bases, with 12 bases of the junction left unmatched. CDR1 and CDR2 from the germline V gene are SGHTA and FQGNSA. The CDR3 covers 16 residues. The CDR3 DNA sequence: TGTGCCAGCAGCTTAGGACGGCTAGCGGTCGGCGGTGAGCAGTTCTTC. Protein sequence: CASSLGRLAVGGEQFF.

V gene TRBV28 combines with J gene TRBJ1-6; 9 bases align to TRBD1. CDR1 and CDR2 (germline): MDHEN, SYDVKM. This CDR3 region has 17 residues. Losses at the gene ends were 5 bases for V and 1 base for J; bases not matched to a gene: 6. CDR3 bases: TGTGCCAGCAGTCTCACAGGGGGCGCGTCCTATAATTCACCCCTCCACTTT. Translating gives CASSLTGGASYNSPLHF. Supplemented by reference TRBV28 and TRBJ1-6, the full variable domain reads DVKVTQSSRYLVKRTGEKVFLECVQDMDHENMFWYRQDPGLGLRLIYFSYDVKMKEKGDIPEGYSVSREKKERFSLILESASTNQTSMYLCASSLTGGASYNSPLHFGNGTRLTVT.

V gene TRBV11-3 combines with J gene TRBJ2-7; weak D call: TRBD2 (6 bases). Trimming stripped 1 base from V and 2 bases from J, with 12 bases between. Germline CDR1 reads SGHNT; CDR2 reads YENEEA. The CDR3 has 15 residues. CDR3 region: CASSLGPGGPYEQYF. In DNA form, the CDR3 reads TGTGCCAGCAGCTTAGGTCCCGGGGGACCCTACGAGCAGTACTTC.

The chain employs TRBV27 and TRBJ2-3, with 8 bases lining up with TRBD1. Per the germline V gene, CDR1 is MNHEY and CDR2 is SMNVEV (reference sequence). The CDR3 spans 16 residues. With 7 bases clipped from V and 0 bases from J, the junction kept 9 bases outside the gene matches. The CDR3 DNA follows: TGTGCCAGCACTCATGATGGACAGGGCAGCACAGATACGCAGTATTTT. Amino acid sequence: CASTHDGQGSTDTQYF.

The DNA for the CDR3 is TGTGCCAGTAGTACCCTACCCTCAAGCTCTGGAAACACCATATATTTT. This gives the protein CASSTLPSSSGNTIYF. The chain has TRBV19 and TRBJ1-3; no reliable D call. V lost 4 bases and J 0 bases, leaving 13 bases between the germline ends. This CDR3 comprises 16 residues. CDR1 is LNHDA, CDR2 SQIVND, per germline (reference sequence).

The rearrangement joins TRBV12-3 or TRBV12-4 to TRBJ2-5; 11 nucleotides align to TRBD1. The CDR3 runs 13 residues. V trimming: 6 bases; J trimming: 5 bases; junction bases outside the gene matches: 2. The CDR3 region is CASSRDRGETQYF. Here the CDR3 DNA reads TGTGCCAGCAGCCGGGACAGGGGGGAGACCCAGTACTTC.

The chain recombines TRBV6-6 with TRBJ2-1; the D is unclear. The germline gives CDR1 MNHNY, CDR2 SVGAGI (reference sequence). V was cut by 5 bases and J by 9 bases, with 11 bases left in between. The CDR3 contains 12 residues. In nucleotides, the CDR3 is TGTGCCAGCAGTCCGATAGATATTGAGCAGTTCTTC. Protein product: CASSPIDIEQFF.

The chain is built from TRBV5-1 and TRBJ2-2; a weak D match, TRBD2 (6 bases). The V end lost 0 bases, the J end lost 5 bases, and 14 bases lay between the germline ends. Germline V gene sequence: CDR1 SGHRS, CDR2 YFSETQ. CDR3 length: 16 amino acids. CDR3: CASSLESVGGTGELFF. CDR3 DNA: TGCGCCAGCAGCTTGGAATCTGTCGGAGGGACCGGGGAGCTGTTTTTT.

In this sample, this clone turned up once. Compared with germline, one end of the junction differs, possibly owing to a read error. J is TRBJ2-2 and V is TRBV19; D gene uncertain. CDR1 LNHDA and CDR2 SQIVND come from the germline V gene (reference sequence). This CDR3 spans 14 amino acids. CDR3 in DNA: TGTGCCAGCAGTATTAGCCATAACACCGGGGAGCTGTTTTTT. This translates into CASSISHNTGELFF.

The chain is built from TRBV6-2 or TRBV6-3 and TRBJ2-7; a weak D match, TRBD2 (5 bases). Trimming cost V 6 bases and J 4 bases, with 10 bases left between them. The CDR3 sequence is 12 residues long. Per germline, CDR1 MNHEY and CDR2 SVGEGT. CDR3 sequence (DNA): TGTGCCAGCAGCCTACTAGAGTACGAGCAGTACTTC. Encoded protein: CASSLLEYEQYF.

In DNA form, the CDR3 reads TGTGCCAGCAGAACAGGGTTTCTTGGGGCCAACGTCCTGACTTTC. Protein: CASRTGFLGANVLTF. The chain has TRBV6-5 and TRBJ2-6, with D perhaps TRBD1 (6 bases). Deletions cut 6 bases from V and 3 bases from J, with 12 bases between. This CDR3 spans 15 amino acids. Germline V CDR1 and CDR2: MNHEY, SVGAGI.

The chain carries TRBV11-2 and TRBJ1-4; no clear D. Trimming stripped 5 bases from V and 8 bases from J, with 24 bases between. The V gene's germline CDR1 is SGHAT and CDR2 FQNNGV. CDR3 size: 17 residues. The CDR3 bases are TGTGCCAGCAGCCCAGGACTGCTCCCCACGTTTGGGGAAAAACTGTTTTTT. It translates to CASSPGLLPTFGEKLFF.

This clone was picked up one time. The J gene is TRBJ1-1, the V gene TRBV5-1, with D perhaps matching TRBD1 (5 bases). Germline V gene data show CDR1 as SGHRS and CDR2 as YFSETQ. V was cut by 6 bases and J by 4 bases, with 13 bases left in between. The CDR3 runs to 13 residues. The CDR3 spells CASTNGGVTEAFF. CDR3 sequence (DNA): TGCGCCAGCACCAATGGGGGGGTCACTGAAGCTTTCTTT.